The 9 T cell receptor beta chains below all came from one sample that was sequenced in a study of cytomegalovirus exposure and HLA in healthy donors. PCR used 60 Vbeta primers and 13 Jbeta primers. TCRdb keeps only in-frame clones here, not all; method: immunoSEQ multiplex PCR. There are 70,000 or so clones in the sample, with roughly 2.4% held by the top ten. Source material: PBMCs. The receptors derive from a female donor in good health and CMV-seropositive.

The chain combines TRBV28 with TRBJ2-7; the match to TRBD1 covers 10 bases. The CDR3 spans 14 residues. Germline trimming cut 6 bases from V and 7 bases from J; bases unmatched to any gene: 9. Looked up from germline, CDR1 is MDHEN and CDR2 is SYDVKM. DNA for the CDR3: TGTGCCAGCAGCTCCGGGACAGGGGTGGGGGAGCAGTACTTC. Protein: CASSSGTGVGEQYF.

The chain couples TRBV12-5 to TRBJ2-5; 8 bases line up with TRBD1. V was clipped by 4 bases and J by 5 bases; unmatched bases: 6. The CDR3 length is 14 residues. Germline CDR1 and CDR2: LGHNT and FRNRAP. This chain's CDR3 is CASGSSGTGETQYF. As DNA, the CDR3 is TGTGCTAGTGGTTCCTCCGGGACAGGTGAGACCCAGTACTTC.

The chain employs TRBV9 and TRBJ2-7; maybe TRBD2 (5 bases). The CDR3 has 12 amino acids. Germline V gene sequence: CDR1 SGDLS, CDR2 YYNGEE. V lost 0 bases, J lost 10 bases, and 11 bases lay in between. The CDR3, as DNA: TGTGCCAGCAGCGTAGACGTGGGAGACCAGTACTTC. This translates into CASSVDVGDQYF.

The gene calls are TRBV9 and TRBJ2-7, with 9 bases lining up with TRBD2. There are 16 residues in the CDR3. V lost 2 bases and J lost 3; bases outside the gene matches: 9. Per germline, CDR1 SGDLS and CDR2 YYNGEE. The CDR3 region is CASSVGSVLAGYEQYF. The CDR3 DNA reads as TGTGCCAGCAGCGTGGGGTCAGTACTAGCGGGCTACGAGCAGTACTTC.

This chain uses TRBV28 with TRBJ2-2; no reliable D call. The CDR3 loop spans 13 amino acids. With 0 bases removed from V and 6 bases from J, the gap between germline ends came to 5 bases. Germline assignment: CDR1 MDHEN and CDR2 SYDVKM. DNA of the CDR3: TGTGCCAGCAGTTTATGGGGCCCCGGGGAGCTGTTTTTT. Translation: CASSLWGPGELFF.

The chain joins TRBV7-2 to TRBJ2-7, with D possibly matching TRBD2 (6 bases). The germline CDR1 and CDR2 sequences are SGHTA and FQGNSA. V was shortened by 4 bases and J by 12 bases, with 16 bases between the two germline ends. The CDR3 extends over 12 amino acids. The CDR3 loop reads CASSSYGSQPYF. CDR3 DNA: TGTGCCAGCAGCTCTTACGGGAGCCAGCCGTACTTC.

The chain links TRBV10-3 to TRBJ1-1; possible D gene TRBD1, 5 bases. The V gene's germline CDR1 is ENHRY and CDR2 SYGVKD. V was shortened by 5 bases and J by 2 bases, with 9 bases between the two germline ends. This CDR3 is built from 13 residues. The chain's CDR3 is CAISKTDNTEAFF. The CDR3, as DNA: TGTGCCATCAGTAAGACAGACAACACTGAAGCTTTCTTT.

The chain carries TRBV30 and TRBJ1-1, with D maybe TRBD1 (5 bases). The CDR3 sequence is 15 residues long. Germline V CDR1 and CDR2: GTSNPN, SVGIG (reference sequence). Trimming shortened V by 2 bases and J by 3 bases, and 16 bases separated the two germline ends. CDR3 nucleotide sequence: TGTGCCTGGAGTAGGGTCTACATCAGGGACACTGAAGCTTTCTTT. This sequence encodes CAWSRVYIRDTEAFF.

V gene TRBV5-6 combines with J gene TRBJ1-1; D not resolved. The CDR3 has 13 amino acids. The germline V and J ends were trimmed by 2 bases and 5 bases, with 10 bases remaining between them. CDR1 SGHDT and CDR2 YYEEEE come from the germline V gene. This CDR3 reads CASSFTEKTEAFF. The CDR3 DNA sequence: TGTGCCAGCAGCTTCACCGAGAAGACTGAAGCTTTCTTT.